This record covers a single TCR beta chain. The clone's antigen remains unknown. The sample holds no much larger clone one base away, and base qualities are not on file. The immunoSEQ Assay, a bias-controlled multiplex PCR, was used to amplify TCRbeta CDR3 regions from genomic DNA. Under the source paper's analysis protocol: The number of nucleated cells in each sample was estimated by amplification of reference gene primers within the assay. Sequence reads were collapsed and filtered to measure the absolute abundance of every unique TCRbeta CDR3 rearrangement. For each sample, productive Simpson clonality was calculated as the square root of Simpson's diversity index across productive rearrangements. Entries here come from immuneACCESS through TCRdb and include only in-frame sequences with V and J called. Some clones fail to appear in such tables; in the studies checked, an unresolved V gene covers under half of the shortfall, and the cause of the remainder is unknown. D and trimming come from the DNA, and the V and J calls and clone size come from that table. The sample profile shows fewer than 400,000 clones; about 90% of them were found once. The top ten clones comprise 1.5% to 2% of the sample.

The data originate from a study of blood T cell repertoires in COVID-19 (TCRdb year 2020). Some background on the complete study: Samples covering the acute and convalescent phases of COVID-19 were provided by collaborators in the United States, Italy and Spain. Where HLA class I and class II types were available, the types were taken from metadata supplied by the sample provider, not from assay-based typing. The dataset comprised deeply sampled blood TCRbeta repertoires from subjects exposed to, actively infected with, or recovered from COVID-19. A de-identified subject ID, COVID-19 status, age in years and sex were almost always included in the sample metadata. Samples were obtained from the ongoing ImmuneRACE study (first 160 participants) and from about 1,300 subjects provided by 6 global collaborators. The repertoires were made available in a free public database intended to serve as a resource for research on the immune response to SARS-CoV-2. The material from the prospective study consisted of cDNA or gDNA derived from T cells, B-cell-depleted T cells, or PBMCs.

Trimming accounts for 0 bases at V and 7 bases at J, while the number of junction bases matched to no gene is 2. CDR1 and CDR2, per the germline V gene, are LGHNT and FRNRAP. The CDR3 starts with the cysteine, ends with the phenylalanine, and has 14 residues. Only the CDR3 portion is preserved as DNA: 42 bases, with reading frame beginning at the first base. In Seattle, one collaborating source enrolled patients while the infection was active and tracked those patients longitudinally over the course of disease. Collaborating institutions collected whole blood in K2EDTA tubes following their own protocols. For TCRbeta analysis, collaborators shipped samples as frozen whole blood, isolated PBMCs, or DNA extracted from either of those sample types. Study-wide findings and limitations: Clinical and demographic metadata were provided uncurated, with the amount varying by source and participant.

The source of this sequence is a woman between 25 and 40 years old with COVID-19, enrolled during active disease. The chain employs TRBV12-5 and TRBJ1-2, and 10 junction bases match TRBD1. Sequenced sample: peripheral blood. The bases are TGTGCTAGTGGTTTGGTACGGGACAGGGGTGGCTACACCTTC. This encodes CASGLVRDRGGYTF.